This T cell receptor (beta chain) was recorded in a study of shared clonotypes between healthy human individuals (dated by TCRdb to between 2020 and 2021). Notes on the research overall: The cohort included three men and a couple of women between 18 and 49 years of age. Per donor, three plates each were used for CD4 naive and CD4 memory, two for CD8 naive, and one for CD8 memory. To estimate repertoire size and how much clonotypes are shared between individuals, the study performed deep sequencing of blood TCR repertoires from a few healthy adults. Libraries were prepared and TCR repertoires were sequenced by different laboratories using diverse techniques, in order to increase sequencing depth and limit assay-specific biases. Leukapheresis yielded between about 0.8 and 9.5 billion PBMCs per donor. The investigation overall reported the following: Sharing across a few donors was observed for roughly 5% of naive CD4, less than 4% of naive CD8, roughly 2.3% of memory CD4, and about 0.39% of memory CD8 clonotypes. Incomplete sequencing was indicated by rarefaction of sorted-subset datasets, despite the large sequencing depth. Estimated clonotype richness was generally larger for naive than for memory subsets. Because the study included only a small number of donors, the genetic and exposure-history diversity represented was limited. Clonotypes shared by all four sorted-subset donors showed higher generation probabilities than non-shared clonotypes. Based on pairwise subsampling, the degree of clonotype sharing among donors was expected to be affected by sequencing depth. Sampling was restricted to blood, and TCR repertoires in tissues likely differ from the TCR repertoires found in blood.

CD8 naive samples were CD45RO-negative cells positively selected for CCR7, giving a CD45RA+CCR7+ population that excluded TemRA cells. Donors were healthy HIV-negative adults with no recently reported acute infections or vaccinations. Every donor was a Caucasian adult residing in Nashville, Tennessee, USA. Blood was collected by leukapheresis, and PBMCs were isolated by Ficoll-Histopaque density gradient centrifugation and then cryopreserved in liquid nitrogen vapor phase. Purity and quantity of every magnetically sorted T cell population were checked by analytical flow cytometry. Each sorted fraction had its genomic DNA isolated and then quantified by UV absorbance on a Nanodrop 2000c. TCR CDR3 regions were amplified from genomic DNA by multiplex PCR using the deep immunoSEQ assay. Extracted genomic DNA from each cell subset was distributed evenly across all wells of several immunoSEQ 96-well plates, and each plate was treated as a replicate. For sorted subsets, approximately 210 ng genomic DNA, equal to 30,000 or so T cell genomes, was loaded into each replicate PCR. The purified libraries were quantified using a Qubit 3.0 fluorometer, sized with a Bioanalyzer 2100, and then quantified again using the KAPA Library Quantification kit. Each immunoSEQ 96-well plate was sequenced on its own single-read 150-cycle Illumina NextSeq 550 flow cell. The published analysis was carried out like this. The immunoSEQ output contained only junctional sequences without quality scores, so filtering could not match that applied to full-length reads. To assign V/J genes and CDR3, sequences were annotated using PyIR, a Python wrapper for IgBLAST v1.9, with IMGT germline references. Any read was removed if the V/J assignment was weak (E-value above 1e-6), the CDR3 was missing, or the read contained stop codons, out-of-frame junctions, or ambiguous translated residues. A V3J clonotype was defined by an identical inferred V gene, J gene, and CDR3 amino acid sequence. To compute the percentage overlap between repertoires, the number of shared unique clonotypes was divided by the size of the smaller repertoire. Three approaches were used to assess repertoire richness: RTK rarefaction, the Chao1 estimator, and Recon v2.1 estimates of unobserved clonotypes. Generation probabilities were computed with OLGA for all TCRbeta clonotypes obtained by the gDNA method from several donors. TCRdb carries this immuneACCESS record with in-frame sequences only. Its versions omit some clonotypes, under half of them owing to an unresolved V gene in the studies checked, with the rest unexplained. That table gives V, J and clone size, and the DNA gave D and trimming. The sample table records approximately 1.9 million clones; 93% of these occur just once. The biggest ten clones account for under 2% of the sample.

The CDR3 goes from the cysteine to the phenylalanine over 14 residues. Only the CDR3 region is kept as DNA, spanning 42 bases read in frame from base 1. CDR1 and CDR2, looked up from the germline V gene, are SNHLY and FYNNEI. V loses 8 bases at its end and J loses 0 bases; junction bases beyond the gene matches: 6. With regard to this clone: Its antigen is not yet known. Base qualities are not recorded, but no much larger clone differs from it by a single base.

The sample consisted of naive CD8+ T cells from PBMCs. The cell subset or site label of this sample denotes: CD45RA+CCR7+. The TCR originated in a man aged 18 to 29 in good health. Some clones in this sample may be carry-over from other donors' samples. The chain is made from TRBV2 and TRBJ2-7; 8 bases in between match TRBD2. The sequenced DNA: TGTGCCAGCCGGGAGGGGATGGTCTCCTACGAGCAGTACTTC. It translates as CASREGMVSYEQYF.